The rows below give T cell receptor beta chains drawn from one sample of a study of PD-1 blockade in classical Hodgkin lymphoma. This table comes from immunoSEQ multiplex PCR, and its TCRdb copy is limited to in-frame clones, with some not included. This sample has 46,000 or so clones, with around 72% found just once. The specimen comprised peripheral blood mononuclear cells (PBMCs), sampled at baseline. These receptors were collected from a human donor with classical Hodgkin lymphoma. CDR3s include the opening cysteine and the closing phenylalanine or tryptophan. D genes are given only for firm matches. The size of a clone is reported for some rows only, either as once, few or many, or as a class for expanded clones.

TRBJ1-5,NA,NA,TRBV27,TGTGCCAGCAGTTTTTCAGCCCCGGGACACAATCAGCCCCAGCATTTT,CASSFSAPGHNQPQHF
TRBJ1-1,NA,NA,TRBV11-3,TGTGCCAGCAGCTTAGATCAAAGGGTCGGCACTGAAGCTTTCTTT,CASSLDQRVGTEAFF
TRBJ2-1,TRBD2,NA,TRBV30,TGTGCCTATAGCGGGCCGAACCAGAATGAGCAGTTCTTC,CAYSGPNQNEQFF
TRBJ1-1,NA,NA,TRBV10-2,TGCGCCAGCAGGGACAGTGGGAACACTGAAGCTTTCTTT,CASRDSGNTEAFF
TRBJ2-3,TRBD2,NA,TRBV2,TGTGCCAGCAGTTCTGGGACTAGCGAGTACACAGATACGCAGTATTTT,CASSSGTSEYTDTQYF
TRBJ1-6,NA,NA,TRBV4-1,TGCGCCAGCAGCCAAGCAGGGGACGGTTCACCCCTCCACTTT,CASSQAGDGSPLHF
TRBJ1-1,NA,NA,TRBV5-1,TGCGCCAGCAGCCTGTGGACGGGGAACACTGAAGCTTTCTTT,CASSLWTGNTEAFF
TRBJ2-7,NA,NA,TRBV29-1,TGCAGCGTTGAAGCCCCCCCCGGGGGCCATTACGAGCAGTACTTC,CSVEAPPGGHYEQYF
TRBJ1-1,NA,once,TRBV6-1,TGTGCCAGCAGTGTCACAGTGATGAACACTGAAGCTTTCTTT,CASSVTVMNTEAFF
TRBJ2-1,NA,NA,TRBV28,TGTGCCAGCAGTCTTGTCGGACCCCGCTCCTACAATGAGCAGTTCTTC,CASSLVGPRSYNEQFF
TRBJ1-1,NA,NA,TRBV11-2,TGTGCCAGCAGCTTAGTCGAGTCTACTGAAGCTTTCTTT,CASSLVESTEAFF
TRBJ1-1,NA,NA,TRBV5-1,TGCGCCAGCAGCCCTAATGTTGGGGGATCTAACACTGAAGCTTTCTTT,CASSPNVGGSNTEAFF
TRBJ2-3,NA,NA,TRBV2,TGTGCCAGCAGTGAGTGGGGAACCGGGGCCCCAGATACGCAGTATTTT,CASSEWGTGAPDTQYF
TRBJ1-2,TRBD1,NA,TRBV7-9,TGTGCCAGCAGCGCCTCGGGACAGGGAGAGGATGCGGGCTACACCTTC,CASSASGQGEDAGYTF
TRBJ1-2,TRBD1,NA,TRBV28,TGTGCCAGCAGTTTCCGGGACAGTGGCCGCTATGGCTACACCTTC,CASSFRDSGRYGYTF
TRBJ2-4,NA,NA,TRBV12-5,TGTGCTAGTGGTTTGGTACCAGGGTGTTACTTC,CASGLVPGCYF
TRBJ1-4,TRBD1,NA,TRBV30,TGTGCCTGGAGTATAACCGGGACAGGGAGTGAAAAACTGTTTTTT,CAWSITGTGSEKLFF
TRBJ2-1,NA,NA,TRBV10-2,TGCGCCGGGGCTCCGACTTGGAGCTCCTACAATGAGCAGTTCTTC,CAGAPTWSSYNEQFF
TRBJ1-2,TRBD1,NA,TRBV10-3,TGTGCCATCAGTGAGTCACGGACAGGAGATTATGGCTACACCTTC,CAISESRTGDYGYTF
TRBJ1-4,NA,once,TRBV2,TGTGCCAGCAGTGTGGGGGCATATGAAAAACTGTTTTTT,CASSVGAYEKLFF
TRBJ1-2,TRBD1,once,TRBV6-5,TGTGCCAGCAGCTTCCGGACAGGGGATGGCTACACCTTC,CASSFRTGDGYTF
TRBJ1-1,TRBD1,NA,TRBV5-1,TGCGCCAGCAGCTTATCGACAGGGTGGAACACTGAAGCTTTCTTT,CASSLSTGWNTEAFF
TRBJ1-6,NA,NA,TRBV11-2,TGTGCCAGCAGCTTAGCGCGGGGCTCCCTGGGGAATTCACCCCTCCACTTT,CASSLARGSLGNSPLHF
TRBJ2-2,TRBD1,NA,TRBV28,TGTGCCAGCAGTTTAACAGGGGACACCGGGGAGCTGTTTTTT,CASSLTGDTGELFF
TRBJ1-1,TRBD1,NA,TRBV25-1,TGTGCCAGCAGAAAAACAGGGGGCCCGAACACTGAAGCTTTCTTT,CASRKTGGPNTEAFF
TRBJ2-7,TRBD2,once,TRBV2,TGTGCCAGCAGTGAAGGAGCGGGAGCCACCTACGAGCAGTACTTC,CASSEGAGATYEQYF
TRBJ1-4,NA,NA,TRBV5-6,TGTGCCAGCAGCTTGGAGGACGGGGAAAAACTGTTTTTT,CASSLEDGEKLFF
TRBJ1-1,NA,NA,TRBV28,TGTGCCAGCGGTCAGACATCAACTGAAGCTTTCTTT,CASGQTSTEAFF
TRBJ1-1,NA,NA,TRBV6-1,TGTGCCAGCAGTGCGGGCATGAACACTGAAGCTTTCTTT,CASSAGMNTEAFF
TRBJ1-1,NA,NA,TRBV2,TGTGCCAGCATATTTCAGGGAAACACTGAAGCTTTCTTT,CASIFQGNTEAFF
TRBJ1-2,NA,NA,TRBV19,TGTGCCAGTAGTGTACGGGACGCCACCGATGGCTACACCTTC,CASSVRDATDGYTF
TRBJ1-3,TRBD1,few,TRBV28,TGTGCCACAAGGACAGGAGTCTCGTCCGGAAACACCATATATTTT,CATRTGVSSGNTIYF
TRBJ2-1,NA,once,TRBV28,TGTGCCAGCATTCGATCGTACAGGGTCTTGACTTCCTACAATGAGCAGTTCTTC,CASIRSYRVLTSYNEQFF
TRBJ2-7,TRBD1,NA,TRBV27,TGTGTGAGGGGAGGGAATCGGTTGGGGGGACAGGGAATCGGTTGGACTACTGGGCAGTACTTC,CVRGGNRLGGQGIGWTTGQYF
TRBJ2-3,NA,NA,TRBV9,TGTGCCAGCAGCGCCCGACTAGGGGCAGATACGCAGTATTTT,CASSARLGADTQYF
TRBJ1-2,NA,NA,TRBV6-1,TGTGCCAGCCGAAGGGACTATGGCTACACCTTC,CASRRDYGYTF
TRBJ2-7,NA,few,TRBV21-1,TGTGCCAGCAGCAAAGATACGAGGGGGGGCTACGAGCAGTACTTC,CASSKDTRGGYEQYF
TRBJ1-3,NA,NA,TRBV6-5,TGTGCCCCCAAAGGGGGGGGTGGAAACACCATATATTTT,CAPKGGGGNTIYF
TRBJ1-2,TRBD1,few,TRBV11-2,TGTGCCAGCAGCTTGCAAGGACAGGGGGCGTTTAACTATGGCTACACCTTC,CASSLQGQGAFNYGYTF
TRBJ2-7,NA,NA,TRBV2,TGTGCCAGCAGTGATAGGGAAAGCTCCTACGAGCAGTACTTC,CASSDRESSYEQYF